This is a list of T cell receptor beta chains from one sample in a study of T cells in tuberculosis. Measured with immunoSEQ multiplex PCR; TCRdb has only the in-frame clones, and not every one. The profile shows about 58,000 clones, roughly 87% of them singletons. The specimen sequenced was CD1b-GMM tetramer-negative cells sorted from PBMCs. The receptors derive from an adult woman with latent tuberculosis. The conserved cysteine and the conserved F or W are not part of the CDR3 here. D genes are given only for firm matches.

v_gene: TRBV19
j_gene: TRBJ1-6
d_gene: TRBD1
len: 11
CDR3aa: ASSTGVSSPLH

v_gene: TRBV27
j_gene: TRBJ2-3
d_gene: TRBD1
len: 13
CDR3aa: ASQDGTGGGHTQY

v_gene: TRBV11-2
j_gene: TRBJ2-5
d_gene: TRBD1
len: 14
CDR3aa: ASSSVTGVTAETQY

v_gene: TRBV6-1
j_gene: TRBJ2-4
d_gene: -
len: 13
CDR3aa: ASSEARGTKNIQY

v_gene: TRBV5-4
j_gene: TRBJ2-7
d_gene: TRBD1
len: 11
CDR3aa: ASSSDRGNEQY

v_gene: TRBV7-9
j_gene: TRBJ2-7
d_gene: -
len: 11
CDR3aa: ASSGRLLTEQY

v_gene: TRBV10-3
j_gene: TRBJ2-3
d_gene: -
len: 11
CDR3aa: AITNRDTDTQY

v_gene: TRBV9
j_gene: TRBJ1-4
d_gene: TRBD1
len: 13
CDR3aa: ASSVGWGQNEKLF

v_gene: TRBV12-2
j_gene: TRBJ1-5
d_gene: -
len: 10
CDR3aa: ASRLARKPQH

v_gene: TRBV6-5
j_gene: TRBJ1-2
d_gene: -
len: 11
CDR3aa: ASSATAFYGYT

v_gene: TRBV27
j_gene: TRBJ1-2
d_gene: TRBD1
len: 13
CDR3aa: ASSRTGAGHYGYT

v_gene: TRBV4-3
j_gene: TRBJ2-7
d_gene: -
len: 13
CDR3aa: ASSQDTGIHYEQY

v_gene: TRBV5-6
j_gene: TRBJ2-7
d_gene: -
len: 13
CDR3aa: ASILMGGQLYEQY

v_gene: TRBV6-6
j_gene: TRBJ1-5
d_gene: -
len: 13
CDR3aa: ASSWRTFSNQPQH

v_gene: TRBV15
j_gene: TRBJ2-3
d_gene: -
len: 16
CDR3aa: ATSRVEWRVISTDTQY

v_gene: TRBV9
j_gene: TRBJ1-2
d_gene: -
len: 11
CDR3aa: ASTRSGPYGYT

v_gene: TRBV7-3
j_gene: TRBJ2-5
d_gene: -
len: 12
CDR3aa: ASSLTQGSGTQY

v_gene: TRBV9
j_gene: TRBJ2-5
d_gene: -
len: 11
CDR3aa: ASSTRGEETQY

v_gene: TRBV9
j_gene: TRBJ2-5
d_gene: -
len: 11
CDR3aa: ASSGGGLETQY

v_gene: TRBV6-1
j_gene: TRBJ1-3
d_gene: TRBD1
len: 11
CDR3aa: ASSGQAGNTIY

v_gene: TRBV30
j_gene: TRBJ2-1
d_gene: TRBD2
len: 13
CDR3aa: AWSQTSGTGNEQF

v_gene: TRBV7-8
j_gene: TRBJ2-1
d_gene: -
len: 11
CDR3aa: ASSSVGRNEQF

v_gene: TRBV5-1
j_gene: TRBJ2-5
d_gene: TRBD1
len: 11
CDR3aa: ASSSTGGGTQY

v_gene: TRBV6-5
j_gene: TRBJ1-2
d_gene: TRBD1
len: 12
CDR3aa: ASRPGQVGEGYT

v_gene: TRBV28
j_gene: TRBJ1-3
d_gene: TRBD1
len: 11
CDR3aa: ASRTGIGNTIY